Below, one T cell receptor beta chain is given with its context. As yet, its antigen is unknown. Profiling relied on immunoSEQ multiplex PCR, and the TCRdb table lists in-frame clones only, not all of them. The table has some 150,000 clones, 88% seen once. This entry belongs to a study of T cell responses to AZD1222 COVID-19 vaccine. Overall study findings and caveats: The study sampled repertoires only after the peak T cell response. Dominant CD4 TCR responses targeted spike regions 160-218 and 743-854.

The CDR3 spans 14 residues. Trimming took 6 bases from V and 4 from J; bases not matched to a gene: 8. Looked up from germline, CDR1 is LNHDA and CDR2 is SQIVND (reference sequence). The input for sequencing was peripheral blood, taken 28 days after the second dose of the MenACWY control vaccine. The chain combines TRBV19 with TRBJ1-2, with 7 bases that match TRBD1. This TCR was sampled from an adult who received the MenACWY meningococcal vaccine as a control. In DNA, the CDR3 is TGTGCCAGTAGAGAGACAGGGAAAACCTATGGCTACACCTTC. Its protein is CASRETGKTYGYTF.